These 9 T cell receptor beta chains share one sample of origin, sequenced in a study of T-cell memory formation after mild COVID-19. From the 5' RACE reads, TCRdb called clonotypes with MiXCR, one entry per CDR3 protein. The profile shows around 410,000 distinct CDR3 sequences, about a quarter of them singletons. Material: PBMCs or a T cell subset sorted from them (not recorded which). These receptor sequences come from an adult woman who had mild COVID-19 (a few samples of this study predate the infection). Cell type and time point are not known.

V gene TRBV7-2 combines with J gene TRBJ2-5, with 8 bases identical to TRBD1. Germline V CDR1 and CDR2: SGHTA, FQGNSA. The CDR3 loop spans 15 amino acids. V lost 1 base, J lost 1 base, and 2 bases stayed unmatched. CDR3 in DNA: TGTGCCAGCAGCTTAGACGGGACAGGCCAAGAGACCCAGTACTTC. This sequence encodes CASSLDGTGQETQYF.

This clonotype has only a few counts. The rearrangement joins TRBV2 to TRBJ2-5; D gene unclear. Germline lookup yields CDR1 SNHLY and CDR2 FYNNEI. The CDR3 runs 12 residues. The V end lost 8 bases, the J end lost 6 bases, and 13 bases lay between the germline ends. The CDR3 nucleotides read TGTGCCAGCGTTGTCAAGGGCAAGACCCAGTACTTC. This translates into CASVVKGKTQYF.

This clonotype was seen a handful of times. This chain connects TRBV24-1 to TRBJ2-5; TRBD1 matches 10 bases. The CDR3 has 15 amino acids. Germline V gene data show CDR1 as KGHDR and CDR2 as SFDVKD. Trimming took 4 bases from V and 6 from J; bases not matched to a gene: 7. Written as DNA, the CDR3 is TGTGCCACCAGTGACCCGGGACAGGGGCGAAAGACCCAGTACTTC. Protein product: CATSDPGQGRKTQYF.

This clonotype was found a few times. The chain is built from TRBV6-2 or TRBV6-3 and TRBJ1-5; D gene uncertain. In germline, CDR1 is MNHEY, CDR2 SVGEGT. V lost 7 bases and J 1 base, leaving 17 bases between the germline ends. CDR3 length: 16 amino acids. DNA of the CDR3: TGTGCCAGCAAAGATATGGTATCAGAGAGCAATCAGCCCCAGCATTTT. Amino acid sequence: CASKDMVSESNQPQHF.

This clonotype was counted many times. The chain combines TRBV6-2 or TRBV6-3 with TRBJ2-1, with D hard to call. This CDR3 comprises 16 residues. The germline V gene has CDR1 MNHEY and CDR2 SVGEGT. V was cut by 5 bases and J by 3 bases, with 17 bases left in between. The CDR3 is CASSAQTAGYYNEQFF. CDR3 coding DNA: TGTGCCAGCAGTGCCCAAACTGCCGGGTACTACAATGAGCAGTTCTTC.

The chain recombines TRBV28 with TRBJ1-5; perhaps TRBD1 as D (6 bases). V lost 1 base to trimming and J lost 6 bases, with 10 bases between them. This CDR3 comprises 14 residues. Germline-derived CDR1 and CDR2 are MDHEN and SYDVKM. This CDR3 reads CASSLLARGQPQHF. In nucleotides, the CDR3 is TGTGCCAGCAGTTTATTAGCCAGGGGTCAGCCCCAGCATTTT.

J is TRBJ1-1 and V is TRBV19; D may be TRBD1 (6 bases). Germline V gene sequence: CDR1 LNHDA, CDR2 SQIVND (reference sequence). The CDR3 spans 13 residues. Trimming took off 7 bases at V and 0 bases at J, with 9 bases between the two ends. CDR3 coding DNA: TGTGCCAGTATGGGACAACTGAACACTGAAGCTTTCTTT. Protein sequence: CASMGQLNTEAFF.

The table lists this clonotype with a few counts. This chain connects TRBV25-1 to TRBJ2-1; no reliable D call. CDR1 and CDR2 (germline): MGHDK, SYGVNS. The CDR3 runs to 15 residues. Trimming removed 3 bases from V and 2 bases from J, with 11 bases in between. CDR3: CASSDPSGAYNEQFF. In DNA, the CDR3 is TGTGCCAGCAGTGACCCTTCAGGCGCCTACAATGAGCAGTTCTTC.

This clonotype was seen more than once but under ten times. The genes are TRBV5-1 and TRBJ2-3, with D tentatively TRBD1 (6 bases). V dropped 3 bases and J dropped 2 bases, with 16 bases sitting between them. Germline CDR1 and CDR2: SGHRS and YFSETQ. The CDR3 is 16 amino acids. The CDR3 sequence is CASSSTGIGLTDTQYF. The CDR3 DNA reads TGCGCCAGCAGCTCAACAGGGATCGGGCTCACAGATACGCAGTATTTT.